This T cell receptor beta chain was identified during a study of early T cells in non-severe SARS-CoV-2 infection. Study at large: Chains from this unsorted whole-blood bulk RNA could not be paired. Whole-study results and caveats: Comparison of clonotypes with VDJdb favored anti-spike CD8 responses while missing private and CD4 specificities.

Unique molecular identifiers tagged individual cDNA molecules. A single record per CDR3 protein comes from TCRdb applying MiXCR to the 5' RACE reads. The profile shows about 57,000 distinct CDR3 sequences, 10% to 15% of them singletons. This clonotype was found a few times. Its specificity is unknown. The ends lost 7 bases at V and 1 base at J; junction bases unmatched: 8. The CDR3 is made up of 16 amino acids. CDR1 is LGHDT and CDR2 is YNNKEL in the germline V gene (reference sequence). Sequences were obtained from whole blood. The chain has TRBV3-1 and TRBJ2-5; 11 nucleotides line up with TRBD2. The receptor's source is an adult who was a healthcare worker with PCR-confirmed SARS-CoV-2 infection or an uninfected control (not recorded which). This CDR3 reads CASTLLAGETQETQYF. The CDR3 DNA follows: TGTGCCAGCACCCTACTAGCGGGGGAAACCCAAGAGACCCAGTACTTC.